Below, 9 T cell receptor beta chains from the same sample are listed, as sequenced in a study of Ad26.COV2.S vaccination and SARS-CoV-2 variants. Some clones are missing from TCRdb's copy, which holds only in-frame ones; the method was immunoSEQ multiplex PCR. The repertoire holds around 86,000 clones, with 82% as singletons. Sequences were derived from peripheral blood, sampled after recovery from COVID-19. The receptors derive from a human donor who had recovered from COVID-19.

In its sample, this clone was seen once. The genes are TRBV28 and TRBJ2-7, with 8 bases matching TRBD1. Germline trimming cut 3 bases from V and 1 base from J; bases unmatched to any gene: 5. Germline CDR1 and CDR2: MDHEN and SYDVKM. The CDR3 is 15 amino acids. CDR3 bases: TGTGCCAGCAGTTTTTCAGGGGGCGCTTCCTACGAGCAGTACTTC. Amino acids: CASSFSGGASYEQYF.

As for this clone: Other DNA sequences of this sample code for an identical CDR3. The genes are TRBV28 and TRBJ1-2; D ambiguous. This CDR3 comprises 12 residues. Per the germline V gene, CDR1 is MDHEN and CDR2 is SYDVKM. V was shortened by 8 bases and J by 4 bases, with 11 bases between the two germline ends. CDR3 nucleotide sequence: TGTGCCAGCTCACTTTCTAGCTATGGCTACACCTTC. Amino acid sequence: CASSLSSYGYTF.

The chain employs TRBV6-5 and TRBJ2-7, with 8 bases aligning to TRBD1. The CDR3 sequence is 15 residues long. Per the germline V gene, CDR1 is MNHEY and CDR2 is SVGAGI. With 6 bases clipped from V and 6 bases from J, the junction kept 13 bases outside the gene matches. Here the CDR3 DNA reads TGTGCCAGCAGGCCCCCAGGGGGCGCCCCTTTCGAGCAGTACTTC. It translates to CASRPPGGAPFEQYF.

This chain links TRBV27 with TRBJ1-5, with D hard to call. CDR3 size: 12 residues. The V gene lost 8 bases and the J gene lost 4 bases, with 9 bases spanning the gap. Germline values: CDR1 MNHEY, CDR2 SMNVEV (reference sequence). CDR3 in DNA: TGTGCCAGCGGAAGGGAGAATCAGCCCCAGCATTTT. Its translation is CASGRENQPQHF.

J is TRBJ2-7 and V is TRBV14, with D unclear. This CDR3 comprises 13 residues. The germline V and J ends were trimmed by 3 bases and 0 bases, with 6 bases remaining between them. Germline CDR1 reads SGHDN; CDR2 reads FVKESK. The CDR3 DNA sequence: TGTGCCAGCAGCCATGGCACCTCCTACGAGCAGTACTTC. This translates into CASSHGTSYEQYF.

The rearrangement links TRBV7-2 to TRBJ2-6; TRBD1 matches at 7 bases. CDR1 is SGHTA and CDR2 is FQGNSA in the germline V gene. With V trimmed by 5 bases and J by 16 bases, 14 bases remained unmatched. This CDR3 spans 14 amino acids. CDR3 nucleotide sequence: TGTGCCAGCAGCGAAACCACCCAACAGGGGCCTCTGACTTTC. Its translation is CASSETTQQGPLTF.

The J gene is TRBJ2-3, the V gene TRBV6-5; D unresolved. This CDR3 is built from 15 residues. Trimming cost V 0 bases and J 3 bases, with 10 bases left between them. Germline CDR1 reads MNHEY; CDR2 reads SVGAGI. The CDR3 bases are TGTGCCAGCAGTTACTCGACAAAGGGTACAGATACGCAGTATTTT. It translates to CASSYSTKGTDTQYF.

V usage is TRBV12-5 and J usage is TRBJ2-3; no clear D gene. Germline assignment: CDR1 LGHNT and CDR2 FRNRAP. CDR3 length: 12 amino acids. Trimming removed 1 base from V and 2 bases from J, with 1 base in between. The CDR3 DNA reads TGTGCTAGTGGTTTGGACACAGATACGCAGTATTTT. This gives the protein CASGLDTDTQYF. The complete variable domain, with remaining parts taken from reference TRBV12-5 and TRBJ2-3, reads DARVTQTPRHKVTEMGQEVTMRCQPILGHNTVFWYRQTMMQGLELLAYFRNRAPLDDSGMPKDRFSAEMPDATLATLKIQPSEPRDSAVYFCASGLDTDTQYFGPGTRLTVL.

This clone was detected only once. The chain couples TRBV5-4 to TRBJ2-1; 7 positions match TRBD2. V was clipped by 6 bases and J by 3 bases; unmatched bases: 6. The CDR3 spans 14 residues. CDR1 and CDR2 from the germline V gene are SGHNT and YYREEE (reference sequence). The CDR3 nucleotides are TGTGCCAGCAATCAGCGGGATTTCTACAATGAGCAGTTCTTC. Translation gives CASNQRDFYNEQFF.